One and the same sample provided the 11 T cell receptor beta chains below, sequenced in a study of blood T cell repertoires in COVID-19. The method was immunoSEQ multiplex PCR; TCRdb's version includes in-frame clones alone and lacks a portion of them. Of some 250,000 clones in the sample, approximately 82% were seen once. Sequencing was performed on peripheral blood. Receptors originate from a man aged 25 to 45 who had recovered from COVID-19.

V and J are TRBV9 and TRBJ1-6; 9 bases agree with TRBD1. Germline assignment: CDR1 SGDLS and CDR2 YYNGEE. The CDR3 runs to 15 residues. Losses at the gene ends were 4 bases for V and 8 bases for J; bases not matched to a gene: 7. The CDR3 region has the DNA TGTGCCAGCAGCCAAACAGGGGGCCATCATTCACCCCTCCACTTT. The encoded protein is CASSQTGGHHSPLHF.

The CDR3 reads CASSRQGAGTDTQYF. The CDR3 nucleotides read TGTGCCAGCAGTCGACAGGGGGCGGGCACAGATACGCAGTATTTT. The gene calls are TRBV9 and TRBJ2-3, with TRBD1 matching over 10 bases. The V gene end was trimmed by 5 bases and the J gene end by 1 base; junction bases not matched to a gene: 4. CDR3 length: 15 amino acids. Germline lookup yields CDR1 SGDLS and CDR2 YYNGEE. Drawing the rest from reference TRBV9 and TRBJ2-3, the complete variable domain is DSGVTQTPKHLITATGQRVTLRCSPRSGDLSVYWYQQSLDQGLQFLIQYYNGEERAKGNILERFSAQQFPDLHSELNLSSLELGDSALYFCASSRQGAGTDTQYFGPGTRLTVL.

V is TRBV5-8 and J is TRBJ1-4; D unresolved. This CDR3 is 13 amino acids long. Germline loops: CDR1 SGHTS, CDR2 YDEGEE. The V gene lost 1 base and the J gene lost 5 bases, with 6 bases spanning the gap. The CDR3 reads CASSLIMNEKLFF. CDR3 nucleotides: TGTGCCAGCAGCTTGATAATGAATGAAAAACTGTTTTTT.

This clone was observed at least ten times. CDR3 in DNA: TGTGCCAGCACCAATGGCCCTTGGGCTTTCTTT. Protein sequence: CASTNGPWAFF. V gene TRBV12-3 or TRBV12-4 combines with J gene TRBJ1-1, with D uncertain. V was clipped by 7 bases and J by 11 bases, with 14 bases between them. This CDR3 is built from 11 residues.

This clone appeared a single time. J is TRBJ2-5 and V is TRBV7-2, with TRBD1 matching 9 bases. Germline loops: CDR1 SGHTA, CDR2 FQGNSA. This CDR3 region has 13 residues. The V gene end was trimmed by 5 bases and the J gene end by 4 bases; junction bases not matched to a gene: 2. CDR3 sequence (DNA): TGTGCCAGCAGCCGACAGGGGGGAGAGACCCAGTACTTC. It translates to CASSRQGGETQYF.

The chain's CDR3 is CAGWTGNTEAFF. The CDR3 DNA reads TGTGCCGGCTGGACAGGGAACACTGAAGCTTTCTTT. V and J are TRBV5-4 and TRBJ1-1, with 7 bases aligning to TRBD1. V lost 10 bases, J lost 1 base, and 4 bases stayed unmatched. Germline CDR1 reads SGHNT; CDR2 reads YYREEE (reference sequence). CDR3 length: 12 residues.

V gene TRBV3-1 (or the pseudogene TRBV3-2) combines with J gene TRBJ1-1; the D is unclear. Germline-derived CDR1 and CDR2 are LGHDT and YNNKEL (reference sequence). This CDR3 has 14 amino acids. Trimming took 1 base from V and 0 from J, leaving 6 bases between them. CDR3 in amino acids: CASSQGALNTEAFF. In DNA, the CDR3 is TGTGCCAGCAGCCAAGGGGCGCTGAACACTGAAGCTTTCTTT.

The chain couples TRBV7-9 to TRBJ2-1, with D possibly being TRBD2 (6 bases). The length of the CDR3 is 15 residues. Germline CDR1 SEHNR, CDR2 FQNEAQ (reference sequence). V was cut by 4 bases and J by 4 bases, with 14 bases left in between. CDR3 loop: CASSWTRDWYNEQFF. In DNA, the CDR3 is TGTGCCAGCAGCTGGACCCGGGACTGGTACAATGAGCAGTTCTTC.

The V gene is TRBV6-4, the J gene TRBJ2-3, with a weak D call TRBD1 (6 bases). The germline V gene encodes CDR1 MRHNA and CDR2 SNTAGT. With 2 bases removed from V and 2 bases from J, the gap between germline ends came to 8 bases. The CDR3 contains 14 residues. The DNA of the CDR3 is TGTGCCAGCAGTGACGGGGACAACACAGATACGCAGTATTTT. Its translation: CASSDGDNTDTQYF.

This clone was seen just once. J is TRBJ2-1 and V is TRBV28; 13 bases line up with TRBD2. This CDR3 has 15 residues. Germline-derived CDR1 and CDR2 are MDHEN and SYDVKM. J lost 8 bases, V lost 5 bases, and 6 bases had no gene match. CDR3 DNA sequence: TGTGCCAGCAGTGGACTAGCGGGGGAATCCCATGAGCAGTTCTTC. Its protein is CASSGLAGESHEQFF.

The chain joins TRBV7-2 to TRBJ2-3; TRBD2 agrees at 9 bases. This CDR3 has 16 amino acids. Germline V CDR1 and CDR2: SGHTA, FQGNSA. With V trimmed by 2 bases and J by 13 bases, 16 bases remained unmatched. The CDR3 reads CASSLRFLDSGGSKYF. The CDR3 nucleotides read TGTGCCAGCAGCTTAAGGTTCCTCGATAGCGGGGGATCGAAGTATTTT.